The 17 T cell receptor beta chains below were found in one sample sequenced in a study of control samples from healthy donors and cancer patients. The data were produced by immunoSEQ multiplex PCR, yet TCRdb's version contains in-frame clones alone and is incomplete. The table lists some 64,000 clones, approximately 87% of them singletons. The sequencing sample was made of PBMCs. The receptors originated from a woman aged 45-65 years with head and neck cancer.

Within the sample, this clone is medium-sized. The chain carries TRBV20-1 and TRBJ1-2, with TRBD1 matching 7 bases. Germline V gene lookup returns CDR1 DFQATT and CDR2 SNEGSKA (reference sequence). The CDR3 extends over 12 amino acids. V shed 3 bases and J 12 bases; nucleotides not matched to a gene: 10. Here the CDR3 reads CSASRGGAANTF. The CDR3 DNA follows: TGCAGTGCTAGTCGAGGGGGCGCGGCGAACACCTTC.

This chain uses TRBV5-1 with TRBJ2-7, with TRBD1 matching over 9 bases. Losses at the gene ends were 1 base for V and 0 bases for J; bases not matched to a gene: 11. The germline V gene encodes CDR1 SGHRS and CDR2 YFSETQ. The CDR3 is 18 amino acids. The DNA for the CDR3 is TGCGCCAGCAGCTTGCTGGGTACGGGACAGGGTTTCTCCTACGAGCAGTACTTC. Encoded protein: CASSLLGTGQGFSYEQYF.

V is TRBV19 and J is TRBJ1-5; D is unresolved. V lost 10 bases and J 9 bases, leaving 16 bases between the germline ends. CDR1 is LNHDA and CDR2 is SQIVND in the germline V gene (reference sequence). This CDR3 region has 12 residues. As DNA, the CDR3 is TGTGCCACCAAACCCCCACAACGGCCCCAGCATTTT. This translates into CATKPPQRPQHF.

V gene TRBV20-1 combines with J gene TRBJ1-1; no firm D call. CDR1 and CDR2 (germline): DFQATT, SNEGSKA (reference sequence). The CDR3 covers 9 residues. V lost 3 bases, J lost 11 bases, and 7 bases lay in between. The CDR3 nucleotides are TGCAGTGCTAGTCTTTATGCTTTCTTT. Encoded protein: CSASLYAFF.

This clone was seen just once. The gene calls are TRBV28 and TRBJ1-2, with D possibly being TRBD1 (5 bases). This CDR3 contains 13 residues. With 7 bases removed from V and 8 bases from J, the gap between germline ends came to 17 bases. From germline, CDR1 is MDHEN and CDR2 SYDVKM. The CDR3 protein is CASNPTTARGYTF. The CDR3 DNA sequence: TGTGCCAGCAACCCAACGACAGCTCGCGGCTACACCTTC.

V is TRBV19 and J is TRBJ1-6; 8 nucleotides agree with TRBD1. The V gene end was trimmed by 3 bases and the J gene end by 10 bases; junction bases not matched to a gene: 5. The CDR3 length is 14 residues. Germline CDR1 LNHDA, CDR2 SQIVND (reference sequence). Written as DNA, the CDR3 is TGTGCCAGTAGTATGGGACAGGTCGGGTCACCCCTCCACTTT. The encoded protein is CASSMGQVGSPLHF. Full variable domain (missing parts from reference TRBV19 and TRBJ1-6): DGGITQSPKYLFRKEGQNVTLSCEQNLNHDAMYWYRQDPGQGLRLIYYSQIVNDFQKGDIAEGYSVSREKKESFPLTVTSAQKNPTAFYLCASSMGQVGSPLHFGNGTRLTVT.

The chain recombines TRBV5-4 with TRBJ2-4, with D perhaps TRBD1 or TRBD2 (5 bases each). The CDR3 contains 12 residues. Trimming shortened V by 4 bases and J by 5 bases, and 7 bases separated the two germline ends. Germline V gene lookup returns CDR1 SGHNT and CDR2 YYREEE (reference sequence). Here the CDR3 DNA reads TGTGCCAGCAGCGGGGGACAAAACATTCAGTACTTC. Translated, it gives CASSGGQNIQYF.

The chain is built from TRBV10-3 and TRBJ1-5; D is perhaps TRBD1 (5 bases). This CDR3 has 16 residues. V dropped 2 bases and J dropped 0 bases, with 11 bases sitting between them. Germline-derived CDR1 and CDR2 are ENHRY and SYGVKD. This CDR3 is CAISETDRHSNQPQHF. CDR3 sequence (DNA): TGTGCCATCAGTGAGACCGACAGACATAGCAATCAGCCCCAGCATTTT.

The V call is TRBV7-2, the J call TRBJ2-5, with 13 bases matching TRBD2. This CDR3 comprises 17 residues. CDR1 SGHTA and CDR2 FQGNSA come from the germline V gene. The J segment lost 3 bases and the V segment lost 2 bases, leaving 6 bases of the junction unmatched. CDR3 in amino acids: CASSLNSGLAGKETQYF. The CDR3 DNA sequence: TGTGCCAGCAGCTTAAATTCGGGACTAGCGGGGAAAGAGACCCAGTACTTC.

The sample holds one count of this clone. The gene calls are TRBV9 and TRBJ2-3, with 11 bases that match TRBD2. Germline CDR1 SGDLS, CDR2 YYNGEE. The junction had 0 bases not matched to a gene; V was cut back by 2 bases and J by 4 bases. This CDR3 has 14 amino acids. The CDR3 is CASSVSGGADTQYF. CDR3 nucleotides: TGTGCCAGCAGCGTTAGCGGGGGGGCAGATACGCAGTATTTT.

V gene TRBV28 combines with J gene TRBJ2-7, with D tentatively TRBD1 (6 bases). From germline, CDR1 is MDHEN and CDR2 SYDVKM. The CDR3 totals 15 residues. V lost 6 bases and J 2 bases, leaving 17 bases between the germline ends. CDR3: CASSPSGAGTYEQYF. The CDR3 nucleotides read TGTGCCAGCAGCCCTTCAGGGGCCGGAACCTACGAGCAGTACTTC.

The chain combines TRBV10-1 with TRBJ2-1; D might be TRBD2 (5 bases). Germline V gene sequence: CDR1 WNHNN, CDR2 SYGVQD (reference sequence). CDR3 size: 16 residues. V gave up 0 bases and J gave up 4 bases, with 13 bases separating them. CDR3: CASSESRASGYNEQFF. The CDR3 bases are TGCGCCAGCAGTGAGTCGCGCGCCTCGGGGTACAATGAGCAGTTCTTC.

This clone was found once. The genes are TRBV18 and TRBJ2-5, with TRBD1 matching 8 bases. V lost 3 bases to trimming and J lost 7 bases; unmatched junction nucleotides: 4. Per the germline V gene, CDR1 is KGHSH and CDR2 is LQKENI. The CDR3 extends over 13 amino acids. The CDR3, as DNA: TGTGCCAGCTCACCGACAGGGGAGGCGACCCAGTACTTC. Encoded protein: CASSPTGEATQYF.

CDR3 residues: CAITEPAGGANPYEQYF. In nucleotides, the CDR3 is TGTGCCATCACGGAGCCGGCGGGGGGGGCCAACCCCTACGAGCAGTACTTC. The rearrangement uses TRBV10-3 and TRBJ2-7; 9 bases match TRBD2. V was pared by 7 bases and J by 2 bases, with 15 bases of the junction left unmatched. Per the germline V gene, CDR1 is ENHRY and CDR2 is SYGVKD. This CDR3 has 17 amino acids.

The count of this clone is one. This chain connects TRBV28 to TRBJ1-1, with D perhaps TRBD1 (6 bases). The CDR3 is 17 amino acids. V shed 8 bases and J shed 9 bases, with 31 bases lying between them. Germline-derived CDR1 and CDR2 are MDHEN and SYDVKM. CDR3 coding DNA: TGTGCCAGCTTCCCCCCCCCTGGACAGTTCGGAGGGGGTAAAGCTTTCTTT. Its protein is CASFPPPGQFGGGKAFF.

This chain joins TRBV11-2 and TRBJ1-3; D is perhaps TRBD1 (5 bases). The ends were cut back, 5 bases at V and 6 bases at J, with 14 bases in the middle. This CDR3 is 14 amino acids long. Germline CDR1 and CDR2: SGHAT and FQNNGV. CDR3 protein: CASSLLTAPNTIYF. The CDR3 DNA follows: TGTGCCAGCAGCCTGTTGACAGCCCCAAACACCATATATTTT.

Here the CDR3 reads CASRGQGAGDTEAFF. In DNA form, the CDR3 reads TGTGCCAGCAGGGGACAGGGGGCCGGGGACACTGAAGCTTTCTTT. The rearrangement links TRBV6-5 to TRBJ1-1, with 12 nucleotides matching TRBD1. This CDR3 spans 15 amino acids. Per germline, CDR1 MNHEY and CDR2 SVGAGI. V lost 6 bases to trimming and J lost 3 bases; unmatched junction nucleotides: 5.